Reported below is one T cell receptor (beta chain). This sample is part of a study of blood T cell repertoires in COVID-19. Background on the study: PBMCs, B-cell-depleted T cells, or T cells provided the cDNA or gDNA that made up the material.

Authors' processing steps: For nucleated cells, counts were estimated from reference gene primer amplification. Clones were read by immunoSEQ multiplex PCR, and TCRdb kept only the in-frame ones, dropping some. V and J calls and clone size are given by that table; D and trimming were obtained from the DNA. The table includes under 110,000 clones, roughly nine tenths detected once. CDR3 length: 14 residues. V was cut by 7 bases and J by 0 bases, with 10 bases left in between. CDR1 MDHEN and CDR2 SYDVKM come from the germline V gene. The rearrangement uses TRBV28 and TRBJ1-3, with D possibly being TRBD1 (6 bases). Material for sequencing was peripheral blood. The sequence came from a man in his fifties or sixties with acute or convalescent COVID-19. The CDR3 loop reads CASIDRSSGNTIYF. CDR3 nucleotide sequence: TGTGCCAGCATCGACAGGTCCTCTGGAAACACCATATATTTT.